This TCR beta chain was retrieved from a study of blood T cell repertoires in COVID-19. Study at large: The study drew acute and convalescent COVID-19 samples from the United States, Italy and Spain. PBMCs, B-cell-depleted T cells, or T cells provided the cDNA or gDNA that made up the material.

Repertoires were generated with immunoSEQ multiplex PCR, while TCRdb's copy carries only in-frame clones and drops some. The data hold fewer than 80,000 clones, with 74% observed a single time. The CDR3 length is 13 residues. V was pared by 10 bases and J by 1 base, with 8 bases between. Germline V CDR1 and CDR2: MDHEN, SYDVKM. The sequence was collected from a woman of 80 years or more with acute or convalescent COVID-19. The chain is built from TRBV28 and TRBJ2-6; D remains ambiguous. The specimen was peripheral blood. The CDR3 loop is CATYLSGANVLTF. CDR3 nucleotides: TGTGCCACCTACCTTTCTGGGGCCAACGTCCTGACTTTC.